Listed here is a single T cell receptor (beta chain). The limits of the CDR3 on the DNA are not certain, so only TCRdb's listed CDR3 is given. This specimen comes from a study of control samples from healthy donors and cancer patients. The CDR3 adds up to 15 amino acids, both ends counted. CDR1 is MNHNY, CDR2 SVGAGI, per germline (reference sequence). Produced via immunoSEQ multiplex PCR; TCRdb's table is partial and in-frame only. The table records 110,000 to 150,000 clones, 85% to 95% of them present only once. V usage is TRBV6-6 and J usage is TRBJ1-3. The receptor's source is a middle-aged man in good health. Sequences were obtained from blood. The CDR3 loop reads CASSSSGGSGNTIYF.